Listed here is a single TCR beta chain. What this receptor recognizes is not known. Base quality data are lacking; no much larger clone is found one base away. The donors belonged to the validation cohort of over a hundred subjects, which was separate from the approximately 700-subject first cohort. These data belong to a study of cytomegalovirus exposure and HLA in healthy donors (dated by TCRdb to about 2017). Regarding the complete study: According to a later analysis, the roughly 120 validation repertoires were produced on the same platform as the 680 or so repertoires of the first cohort. The aim of the study was to test whether cataloging public T cell receptors could identify signatures of past pathogen exposure. Along with the approximately 700-subject first cohort, a separate validation cohort of roughly 110 different subjects was used. The study combined high-throughput TCR immunosequencing, statistical association of individual TCRs with disease status, and machine learning to predict cytomegalovirus infection status. Paper-wide results and their limitations: The authors suggested that the approach could potentially be generalized to other disease states and immunological phenotypes. Of the cluster scores, approximately 95% were above 0 in a later analysis, which found that TCRs clustered in the first cohort also tended to co-occur in the roughly 130 validation repertoires. In vitro tests confirmed that a few of the cytomegalovirus-associated TCR beta chains recognize cytomegalovirus antigens. A total of 150 to 200 TCR beta chains were listed by the study as associated with cytomegalovirus. A later analysis had no HLA typing for the validation cohort, so co-occurrence there was scored across all 130 or so repertoires. Most TCR sequences were observed very rarely across donors, whereas some public TCRs were present in many individuals. The classifier was reported to diagnose cytomegalovirus status with high specificity and sensitivity in both the original and validation cohorts.

Receptors were amplified or captured by the immunoSEQ multiplex PCR assay. The source study handled its data this way. A statistical classification framework was built to diagnose cytomegalovirus status from the catalog of TCR beta chain sequences. Entries here come from immuneACCESS through TCRdb and include only in-frame sequences with V and J called. Some clones fail to appear in such tables; in the studies checked, an unresolved V gene covers under half of the shortfall, and the cause of the remainder is unknown. For V, J and clone size, that table is used; D and trimming come from the DNA. The sample profile shows 68,000 or so clones; 96% of them were found once. 2% to 2.5% of the sample rests with the top ten. CDR1 and CDR2 were assigned from the germline V gene as KGHSH and LQKENI. Relative to germline, V is 3 bases shorter and J is 0 bases shorter, with 8 bases between their ends. Taken from cysteine to phenylalanine, the CDR3 has 14 residues. Only the CDR3 DNA is retained, 42 bases long and in frame from the first base.

Sequencing was performed on PBMCs. Rearrangement joined TRBV18 to TRBJ2-5; the D gene cannot be named for sure. The origin of this receptor is a man younger than 30 in good health and CMV-seronegative. The CDR3 protein sequence reads: CASSPSENQETQYF. The sequence in DNA is TGTGCCAGCTCACCCTCGGAGAACCAAGAGACCCAGTACTTC. The entire variable domain, with the stretches around the CDR3 drawn from the reference TRBV18 and TRBJ2-5 proteins, is NAGVMQNPRHLVRRRGQEARLRCSPMKGHSHVYWYRQLPEEGLKFMVYLQKENIIDESGMPKERFSAEFPKEGPSILRIQQVVRGDSAAYFCASSPSENQETQYFGPGTRLLVL.